These 2 T cell receptor beta chains came from one sample sequenced in a study of T cells in localized non-small cell lung cancer. The assay was immunoSEQ multiplex PCR, and TCRdb's table has in-frame clones only and misses some. The sample yields around 40,000 clones, 83% seen once. Sequenced material: PBMCs, taken before any cancer treatment. Receptors were obtained from a man aged 40 to 75 with stage II lung adenocarcinoma.

V is TRBV7-9 and J is TRBJ2-3, with 11 bases aligning to TRBD2. V lost 2 bases to trimming and J lost 3 bases; unmatched junction nucleotides: 13. CDR1 and CDR2 from the germline V gene are SEHNR and FQNEAQ (reference sequence). The CDR3 length is 19 residues. The CDR3, as DNA: TGTGCCAGCAGCTTAACCGGGACTAGCGGTTCTGGAGGTACAGATACGCAGTATTTT. Translated, it gives CASSLTGTSGSGGTDTQYF. Filled out from reference TRBV7-9 and TRBJ2-3, the complete variable domain reads DTGVSQNPRHKITKRGQNVTFRCDPISEHNRLYWYRQTLGQGPEFLTYFQNEAQLEKSRLLSDRFSAERPKGSFSTLEIQRTEQGDSAMYLCASSLTGTSGSGGTDTQYFGPGTRLTVL.

The V and J genes are TRBV7-2 and TRBJ1-1; D is ambiguous. Trimming stripped 5 bases from V and 2 bases from J, with 6 bases between. The CDR3 sequence is 12 residues long. Germline V lookup: CDR1 SGHTA, CDR2 FQGNSA. The CDR3 loop reads CASSPDNTEAFF. In DNA, the CDR3 is TGTGCCAGCAGCCCCGATAACACTGAAGCTTTCTTT. The full variable domain, with the rest looked up from reference TRBV7-2 and TRBJ1-1, is GAGVSQSPSNKVTEKGKDVELRCDPISGHTALYWYRQSLGQGLEFLIYFQGNSAPDKSGLPSDRFSAERTGGSVSTLTIQRTQQEDSAVYLCASSPDNTEAFFGQGTRLTVV.